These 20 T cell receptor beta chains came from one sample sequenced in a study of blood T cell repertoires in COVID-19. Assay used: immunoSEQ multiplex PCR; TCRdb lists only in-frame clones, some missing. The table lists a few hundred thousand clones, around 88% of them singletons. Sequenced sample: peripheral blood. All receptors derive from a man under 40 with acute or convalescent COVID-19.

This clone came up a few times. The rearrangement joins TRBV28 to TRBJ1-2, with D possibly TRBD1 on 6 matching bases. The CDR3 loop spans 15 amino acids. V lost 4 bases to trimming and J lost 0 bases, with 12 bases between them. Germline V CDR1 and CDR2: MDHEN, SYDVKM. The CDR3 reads CASSSAGAANYGYTF. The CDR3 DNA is TGTGCCAGCAGTTCCGCAGGGGCGGCTAACTATGGCTACACCTTC.

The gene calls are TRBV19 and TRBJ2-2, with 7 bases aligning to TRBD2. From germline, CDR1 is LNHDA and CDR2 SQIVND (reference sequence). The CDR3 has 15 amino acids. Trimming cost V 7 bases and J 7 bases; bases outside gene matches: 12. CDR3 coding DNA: TGTGCCAGTACCCCTCTAGTGGGAGGGGTCGGGGAGCTGTTTTTT. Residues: CASTPLVGGVGELFF. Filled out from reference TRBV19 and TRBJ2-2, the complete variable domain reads DGGITQSPKYLFRKEGQNVTLSCEQNLNHDAMYWYRQDPGQGLRLIYYSQIVNDFQKGDIAEGYSVSREKKESFPLTVTSAQKNPTAFYLCASTPLVGGVGELFFGEGSRLTVL.

Here the CDR3 reads CASSEARAGPQHF. CDR3 DNA sequence: TGTGCCAGCAGTGAAGCGCGGGCCGGCCCCCAGCATTTT. The chain is built from TRBV6-1 and TRBJ1-5; D gene ambiguous. CDR1 and CDR2 (germline): MNHNS, SASEGT. Trimming took off 0 bases at V and 10 bases at J, with 10 bases between the two ends. The length of the CDR3 is 13 residues.

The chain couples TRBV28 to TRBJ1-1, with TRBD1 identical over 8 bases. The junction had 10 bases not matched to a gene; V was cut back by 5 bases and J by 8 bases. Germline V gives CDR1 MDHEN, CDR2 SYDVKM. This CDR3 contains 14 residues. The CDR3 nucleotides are TGTGCCAGCAGTCTCGGACAGGGAAGGCCCGAAGCTTTCTTT. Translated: CASSLGQGRPEAFF.

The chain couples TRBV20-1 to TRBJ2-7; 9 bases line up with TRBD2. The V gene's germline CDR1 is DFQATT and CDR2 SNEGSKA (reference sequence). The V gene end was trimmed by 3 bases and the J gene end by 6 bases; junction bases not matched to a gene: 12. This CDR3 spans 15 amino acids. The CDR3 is CSASSAGGQWGEQYF. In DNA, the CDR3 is TGCAGTGCTAGTTCCGCGGGAGGGCAGTGGGGCGAGCAGTACTTC.

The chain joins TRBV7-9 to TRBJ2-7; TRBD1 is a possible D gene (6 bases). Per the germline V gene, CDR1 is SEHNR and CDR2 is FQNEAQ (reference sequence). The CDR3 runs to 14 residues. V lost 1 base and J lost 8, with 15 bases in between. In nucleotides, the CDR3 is TGTGCCAGCAGCTTAGATGGGGACATAGACAAGCAGTACTTC. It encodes CASSLDGDIDKQYF.

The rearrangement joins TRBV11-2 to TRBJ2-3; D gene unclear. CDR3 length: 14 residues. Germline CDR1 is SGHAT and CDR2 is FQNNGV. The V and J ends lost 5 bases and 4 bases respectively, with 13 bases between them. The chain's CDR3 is CASSETVGSDTQYF. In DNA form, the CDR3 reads TGTGCCAGCAGCGAAACTGTCGGGTCAGATACGCAGTATTTT.

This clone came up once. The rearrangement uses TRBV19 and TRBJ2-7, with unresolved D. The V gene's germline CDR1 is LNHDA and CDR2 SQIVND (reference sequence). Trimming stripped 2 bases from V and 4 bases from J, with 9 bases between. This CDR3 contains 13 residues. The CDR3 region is CASSILRDYEQYF. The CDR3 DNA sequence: TGTGCCAGTAGTATACTGCGAGATTACGAGCAGTACTTC.

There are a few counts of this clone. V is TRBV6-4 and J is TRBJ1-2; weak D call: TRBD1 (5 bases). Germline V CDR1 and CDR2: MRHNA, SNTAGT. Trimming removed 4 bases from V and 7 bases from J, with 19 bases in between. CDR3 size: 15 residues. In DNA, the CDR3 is TGTGCCAGCAGTGCCGGGGGTGAATTTTTCTCTGGCTACACCTTC. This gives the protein CASSAGGEFFSGYTF.

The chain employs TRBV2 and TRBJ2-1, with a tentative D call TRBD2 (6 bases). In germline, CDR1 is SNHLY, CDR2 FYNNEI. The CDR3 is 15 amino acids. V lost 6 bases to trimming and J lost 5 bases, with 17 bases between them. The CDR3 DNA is TGTGCCAGCAGGAACAGCGGAGGGCTAAACAATGAGCAGTTCTTC. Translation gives CASRNSGGLNNEQFF.

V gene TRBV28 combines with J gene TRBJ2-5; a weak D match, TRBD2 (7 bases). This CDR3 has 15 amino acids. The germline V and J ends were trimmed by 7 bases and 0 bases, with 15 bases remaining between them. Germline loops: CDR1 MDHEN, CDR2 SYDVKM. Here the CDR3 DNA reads TGTGCCAGCACCCCTTTGGGGGGGCACCAAGAGACCCAGTACTTC. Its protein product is CASTPLGGHQETQYF.

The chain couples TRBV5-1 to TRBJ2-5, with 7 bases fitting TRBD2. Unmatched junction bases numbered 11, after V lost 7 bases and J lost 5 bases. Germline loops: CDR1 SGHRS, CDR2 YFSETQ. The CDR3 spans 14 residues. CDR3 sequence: CASEAAGLGETQYF. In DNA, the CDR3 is TGCGCCAGCGAGGCAGCGGGATTGGGGGAGACCCAGTACTTC.

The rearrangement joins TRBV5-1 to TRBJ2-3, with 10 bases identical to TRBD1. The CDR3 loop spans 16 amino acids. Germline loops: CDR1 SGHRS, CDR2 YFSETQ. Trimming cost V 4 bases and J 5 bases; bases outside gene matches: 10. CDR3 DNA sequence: TGCGCCAGCAGCCGGAAGACAGGGGGCAATGAAGATACGCAGTATTTT. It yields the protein CASSRKTGGNEDTQYF.

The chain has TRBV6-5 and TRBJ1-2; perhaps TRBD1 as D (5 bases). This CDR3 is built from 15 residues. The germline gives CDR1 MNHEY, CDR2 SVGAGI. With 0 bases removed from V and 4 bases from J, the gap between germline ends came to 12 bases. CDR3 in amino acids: CASSYSVQGGYGYTF. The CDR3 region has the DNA TGTGCCAGCAGTTACTCGGTCCAGGGTGGCTATGGCTACACCTTC.

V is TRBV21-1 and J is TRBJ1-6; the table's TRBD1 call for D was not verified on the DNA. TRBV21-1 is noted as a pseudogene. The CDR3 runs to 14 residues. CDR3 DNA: TGTGCCAGGACCAGACAGGGGGTCAATTCACCCCTCCACTTT. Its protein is CARTRQGVNSPLHF.

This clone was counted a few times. This CDR3 reads CASSPALAGSNEQFF. The CDR3 DNA is TGTGCCAGCTCACCAGCACTAGCGGGATCCAATGAGCAGTTCTTC. The chain recombines TRBV18 with TRBJ2-1, with 10 bases aligning to TRBD2. The CDR3 sequence is 15 residues long. Per the germline V gene, CDR1 is KGHSH and CDR2 is LQKENI. With 2 bases clipped from V and 6 bases from J, the junction kept 4 bases outside the gene matches.

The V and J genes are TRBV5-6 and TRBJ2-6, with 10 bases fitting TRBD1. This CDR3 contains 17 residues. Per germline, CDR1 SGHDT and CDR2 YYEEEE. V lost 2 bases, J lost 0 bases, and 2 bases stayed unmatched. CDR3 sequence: CASSFGTGASGANVLTF. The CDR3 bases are TGTGCCAGCAGCTTTGGGACAGGGGCCTCTGGGGCCAACGTCCTGACTTTC.

CDR3 sequence (DNA): TGTGCCACCAGTGATAGGAAGGGGTTTCAGCCCCAGCATTTT. Residues: CATSDRKGFQPQHF. The V and J genes are TRBV24-1 and TRBJ1-5; the D gene is possibly TRBD1 (5 bases). CDR1 and CDR2 (germline): KGHDR, SFDVKD. The germline V and J ends were trimmed by 3 bases and 6 bases, with 11 bases remaining between them. This CDR3 spans 14 amino acids.

As DNA, the CDR3 is TGTGCCAGCAGCTTAGATCGTATTTACACCTTC. Protein sequence: CASSLDRIYTF. The chain joins TRBV7-9 to TRBJ1-2; D not resolved. V gave up 1 base and J gave up 11 bases, with 8 bases separating them. The germline gives CDR1 SEHNR, CDR2 FQNEAQ (reference sequence). The CDR3 contains 11 residues.

CDR3 sequence reads: CASSEPDPRGDNEQFF. DNA of the CDR3: TGTGCCAGCAGTGAACCAGACCCCCGGGGGGACAATGAGCAGTTCTTC. The chain joins TRBV25-1 to TRBJ2-1, with TRBD2 matching over 7 bases. This CDR3 region has 16 residues. CDR1 is MGHDK, CDR2 SYGVNS, per germline. V gave up 2 bases and J gave up 5 bases; unmatched junction bases: 9.